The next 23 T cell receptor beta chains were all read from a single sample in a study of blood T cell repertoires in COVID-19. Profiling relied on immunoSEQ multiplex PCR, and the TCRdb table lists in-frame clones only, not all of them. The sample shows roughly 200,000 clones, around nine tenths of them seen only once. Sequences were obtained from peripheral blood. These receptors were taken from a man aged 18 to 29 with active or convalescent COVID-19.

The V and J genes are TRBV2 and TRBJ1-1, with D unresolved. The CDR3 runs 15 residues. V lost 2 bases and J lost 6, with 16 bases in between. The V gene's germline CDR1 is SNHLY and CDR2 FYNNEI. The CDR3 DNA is TGTGCCAGCAGTGAACTGCGGCAGCCCGGAGCTGAAGCTTTCTTT. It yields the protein CASSELRQPGAEAFF. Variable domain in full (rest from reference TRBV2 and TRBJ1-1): EPEVTQTPSHQVTQMGQEVILRCVPISNHLYFYWYRQILGQKVEFLVSFYNNEISEKSEIFDDQFSVERPDGSNFTLKIRSTKLEDSAMYFCASSELRQPGAEAFFGQGTRLTVV.

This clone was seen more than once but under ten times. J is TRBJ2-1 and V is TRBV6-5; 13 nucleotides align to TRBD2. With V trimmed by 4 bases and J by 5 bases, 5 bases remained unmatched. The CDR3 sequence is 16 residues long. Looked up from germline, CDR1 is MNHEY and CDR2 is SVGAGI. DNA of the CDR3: TGTGCCAGCAGTTTATGGACTAGCGGGAGTCACAATGAGCAGTTCTTC. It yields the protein CASSLWTSGSHNEQFF.

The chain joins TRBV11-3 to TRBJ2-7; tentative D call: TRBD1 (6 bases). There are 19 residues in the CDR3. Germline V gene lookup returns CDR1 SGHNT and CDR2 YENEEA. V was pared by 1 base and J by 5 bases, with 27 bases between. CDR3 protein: CASSLGPRTGTGHDHEQYF. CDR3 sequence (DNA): TGTGCCAGCAGCTTAGGTCCACGAACAGGGACGGGCCATGACCACGAGCAGTACTTC.

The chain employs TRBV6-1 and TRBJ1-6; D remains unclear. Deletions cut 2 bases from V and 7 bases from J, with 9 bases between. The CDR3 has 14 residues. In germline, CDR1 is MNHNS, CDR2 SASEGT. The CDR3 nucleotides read TGTGCCAGCAGTGAACTACCGTCGAATTCACCCCTCCACTTT. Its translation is CASSELPSNSPLHF.

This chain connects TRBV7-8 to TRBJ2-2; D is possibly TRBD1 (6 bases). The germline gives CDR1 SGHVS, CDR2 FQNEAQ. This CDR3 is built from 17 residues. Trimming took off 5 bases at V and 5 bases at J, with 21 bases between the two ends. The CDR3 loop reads CASSIVGTGLSTGELFF. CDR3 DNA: TGTGCCAGCAGCATAGTAGGAACAGGGTTGTCAACCGGGGAGCTGTTTTTT.

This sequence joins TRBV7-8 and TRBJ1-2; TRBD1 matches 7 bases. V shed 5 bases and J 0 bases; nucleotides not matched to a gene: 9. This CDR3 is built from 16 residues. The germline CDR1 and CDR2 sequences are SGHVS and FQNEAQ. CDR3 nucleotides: TGTGCCAGCAGCCGTAGGCGACAGGGAACTAACTATGGCTACACCTTC. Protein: CASSRRRQGTNYGYTF.

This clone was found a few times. CDR3 DNA: TGTGCCAGCTCGCGAACCTCAGGAAGCAATCAGCCCCAGCATTTT. This gives the protein CASSRTSGSNQPQHF. This chain links TRBV6-5 with TRBJ1-5; no reliable D call. This CDR3 comprises 15 residues. Trimming left V 8 bases short and J 1 base short, with 15 bases between. Germline CDR1 and CDR2: MNHEY and SVGAGI.

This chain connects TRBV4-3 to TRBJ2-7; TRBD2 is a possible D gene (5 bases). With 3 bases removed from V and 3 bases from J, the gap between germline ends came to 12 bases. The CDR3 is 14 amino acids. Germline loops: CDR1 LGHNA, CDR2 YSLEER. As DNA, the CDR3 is TGCGCCAGCAGCCACGGGTCGGGAAGCTACGAGCAGTACTTC. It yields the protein CASSHGSGSYEQYF.

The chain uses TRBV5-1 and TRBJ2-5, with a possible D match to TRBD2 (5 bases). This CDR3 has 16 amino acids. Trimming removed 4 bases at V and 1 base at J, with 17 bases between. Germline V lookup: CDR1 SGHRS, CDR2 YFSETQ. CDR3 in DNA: TGCGCCAGCAGCCGAAGAAGCGGCCTGGCCCAAGAGACCCAGTACTTC. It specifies CASSRRSGLAQETQYF.

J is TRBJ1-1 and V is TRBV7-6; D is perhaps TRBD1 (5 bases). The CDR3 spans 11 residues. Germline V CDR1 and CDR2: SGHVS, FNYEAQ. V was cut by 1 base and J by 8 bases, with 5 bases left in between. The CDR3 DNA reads TGTGCCAGCAGCTTAGGGACAGAAGCTTTCTTT. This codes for CASSLGTEAFF.

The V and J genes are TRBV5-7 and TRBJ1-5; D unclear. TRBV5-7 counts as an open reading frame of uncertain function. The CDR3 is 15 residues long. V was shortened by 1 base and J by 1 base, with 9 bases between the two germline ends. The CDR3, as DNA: TGTGCCAGCAGCTTGAGGCGGCGGAGCAATCAGCCCCAGCATTTT. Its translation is CASSLRRRSNQPQHF.

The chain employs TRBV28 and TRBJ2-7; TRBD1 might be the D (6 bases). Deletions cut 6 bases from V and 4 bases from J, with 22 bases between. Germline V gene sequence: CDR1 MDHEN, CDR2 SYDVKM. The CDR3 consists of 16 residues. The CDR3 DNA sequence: TGTGCCAGCAGCTCAAACACCGGGACACAAGGTTACGAGCAGTACTTC. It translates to CASSSNTGTQGYEQYF.

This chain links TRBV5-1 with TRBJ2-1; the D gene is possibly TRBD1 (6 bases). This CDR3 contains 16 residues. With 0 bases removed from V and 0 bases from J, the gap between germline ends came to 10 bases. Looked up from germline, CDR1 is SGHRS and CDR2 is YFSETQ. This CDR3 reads CASSLGGTSSYNEQFF. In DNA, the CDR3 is TGCGCCAGCAGCTTGGGGGGGACAAGCTCCTACAATGAGCAGTTCTTC. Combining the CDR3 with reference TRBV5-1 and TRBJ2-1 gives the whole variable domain KAGVTQTPRYLIKTRGQQVTLSCSPISGHRSVSWYQQTPGQGLQFLFEYFSETQRNKGNFPGRFSGRQFSNSRSEMNVSTLELGDSALYLCASSLGGTSSYNEQFFGPGTRLTVL.

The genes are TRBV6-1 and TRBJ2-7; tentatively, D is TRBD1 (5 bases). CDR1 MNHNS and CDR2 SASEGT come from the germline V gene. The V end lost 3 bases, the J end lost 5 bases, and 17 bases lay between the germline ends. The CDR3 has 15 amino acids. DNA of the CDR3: TGTGCCAGCAGTGATGTTACAGGCCTCTTGCACGAGCAGTACTTC. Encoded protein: CASSDVTGLLHEQYF.

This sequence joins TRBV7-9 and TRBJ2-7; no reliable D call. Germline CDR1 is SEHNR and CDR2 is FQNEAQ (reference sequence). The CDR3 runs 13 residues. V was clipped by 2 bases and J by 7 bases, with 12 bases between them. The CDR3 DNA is TGTGCCAGCAGCTTAACATCCGCCCGAGAGCAGTACTTC. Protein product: CASSLTSAREQYF.

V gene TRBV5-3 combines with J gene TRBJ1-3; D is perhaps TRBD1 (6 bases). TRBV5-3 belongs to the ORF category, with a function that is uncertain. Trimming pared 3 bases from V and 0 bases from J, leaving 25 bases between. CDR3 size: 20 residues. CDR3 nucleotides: TGTGCCAGAAGCTCCATCCGGGACACCTATGTTGCAAACTCTGGAAACACCATATATTTT. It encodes CARSSIRDTYVANSGNTIYF.

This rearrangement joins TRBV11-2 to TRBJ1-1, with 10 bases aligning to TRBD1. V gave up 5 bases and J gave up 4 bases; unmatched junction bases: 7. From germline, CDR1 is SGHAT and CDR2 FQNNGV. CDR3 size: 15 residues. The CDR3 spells CASSGRTGGGTEAFF. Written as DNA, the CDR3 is TGTGCCAGCAGCGGGCGGACAGGGGGAGGCACTGAAGCTTTCTTT.

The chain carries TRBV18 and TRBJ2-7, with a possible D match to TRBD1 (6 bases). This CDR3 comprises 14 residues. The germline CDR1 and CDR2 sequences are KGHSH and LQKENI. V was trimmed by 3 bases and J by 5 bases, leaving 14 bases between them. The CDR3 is CASSPPTGSHEQYF. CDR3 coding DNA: TGTGCCAGCTCACCGCCGACAGGTAGTCACGAGCAGTACTTC.

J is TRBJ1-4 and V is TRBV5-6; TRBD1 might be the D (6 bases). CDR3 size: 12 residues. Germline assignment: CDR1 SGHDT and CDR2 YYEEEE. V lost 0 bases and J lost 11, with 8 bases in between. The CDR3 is CASSLDREKLFF. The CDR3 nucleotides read TGTGCCAGCAGCTTGGACAGGGAGAAACTGTTTTTT.

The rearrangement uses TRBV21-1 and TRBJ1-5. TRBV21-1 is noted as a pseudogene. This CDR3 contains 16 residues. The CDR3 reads CARPGGGPKPNQPQHF. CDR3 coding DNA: TGTGCCAGACCCGGCGGGGGGCCCAAACCTAATCAGCCCCAGCATTTT.

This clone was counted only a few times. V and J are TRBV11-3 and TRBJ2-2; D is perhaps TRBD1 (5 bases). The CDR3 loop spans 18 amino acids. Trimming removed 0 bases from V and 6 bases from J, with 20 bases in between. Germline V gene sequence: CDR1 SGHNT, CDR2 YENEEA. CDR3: CASSLDREWSPPPGELFF. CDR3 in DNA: TGTGCCAGCAGCTTAGACAGGGAATGGTCTCCCCCGCCCGGGGAGCTGTTTTTT.

The CDR3 nucleotides are TGTGCTAGTGGTTTGGTATACGACAGGGGGGCAACCTACGAGCAGTACTTC. This gives the protein CASGLVYDRGATYEQYF. The V call is TRBV12-5, the J call TRBJ2-7; TRBD1 matches 9 bases. Germline CDR1 is LGHNT and CDR2 is FRNRAP. Trimming took 0 bases from V and 2 from J; bases not matched to a gene: 8. CDR3 length: 17 residues. The full variable domain, in which reference TRBV12-5 and TRBJ2-7 provide the parts outside the CDR3, is DARVTQTPRHKVTEMGQEVTMRCQPILGHNTVFWYRQTMMQGLELLAYFRNRAPLDDSGMPKDRFSAEMPDATLATLKIQPSEPRDSAVYFCASGLVYDRGATYEQYFGPGTRLTVT.

The CDR3 region is CASSFDVASDHNEQFF. The CDR3 DNA reads TGTGCCAGCAGCTTTGATGTCGCTAGCGACCACAATGAGCAGTTCTTC. V usage is TRBV7-9 and J usage is TRBJ2-1; D perhaps matches TRBD2 (6 bases). Trimming left V 3 bases short and J 5 bases short, with 17 bases between. The V gene's germline CDR1 is SEHNR and CDR2 FQNEAQ (reference sequence). The CDR3 runs 16 residues.